Below are 15 T cell receptor beta chains sequenced from a single sample in a study of regulatory T cells in long-lasting Graves disease (dated by TCRdb to the early 2020s). The method was multiplex PCR. Sequencing was carried out with an Illumina HiSeq 4000. To build TCR beta libraries, CDR3 regions were amplified by Arm-PCR using iRepertoire HTBI primers. TCRdb cleaned the public reads at Q25 with fastp, built clones with MiXCR and kept in-frame beta chains. Every entry covers one CDR3 protein and lists the most common genes and DNA from its rows. Counted in this sample were under 700,000 distinct CDR3 sequences; about 16% of them appeared once. The ten largest clones capture 25% of the sample. This sample's time point label indicates: newly diagnosed GD, antithyroid drugs for less than 3 months. For both TCR sequencing and RNA sequencing, RNA was extracted from PBMCs in TRIzol. This same sample was also part of a study on T cells in Graves' hyperthyroidism and ophthalmopathy.

The sequencing here drew on peripheral blood mononuclear cells (PBMCs), taken at new diagnosis, from a patient treated with antithyroid drugs. All receptors come from a woman between 40 and 65 years old with Graves disease. Donor details come from another sample of the same person, matched by shared clones.

The chain carries TRBV19 and TRBJ2-7; 7 positions match TRBD2. The germline CDR1 and CDR2 sequences are LNHDA and SQIVND (reference sequence). CDR3 length: 14 amino acids. With 3 bases clipped from V and 3 bases from J, the junction kept 5 bases outside the gene matches. The CDR3 nucleotides read TGTGCCAGTAGTATGCGGCTAGCGGACTACGAGCAGTACTTC. Protein sequence: CASSMRLADYEQYF.

This clonotype was counted many times. This chain uses TRBV5-1 with TRBJ1-1; no definite D call. The V and J ends lost 2 bases and 1 base respectively, with 9 bases between them. This CDR3 is 14 amino acids long. Germline CDR1 is SGHRS and CDR2 is YFSETQ. This CDR3 reads CASSFWTPNTEAFF. CDR3 DNA sequence: TGCGCCAGCAGCTTTTGGACTCCGAACACTGAAGCTTTCTTT.

The chain combines TRBV7-2 with TRBJ2-7, with 14 bases that match TRBD2. This CDR3 is built from 16 residues. Trimming at V came to 5 bases and at J to 3 bases, leaving 6 bases not matched to a gene. CDR1 is SGHTA, CDR2 FQGNSA, per germline. The CDR3: CASSTWTSGGIYEQYF. The CDR3 DNA reads as TGTGCCAGCAGCACCTGGACTAGCGGGGGGATCTACGAGCAGTACTTC. Based on the CDR3 plus reference TRBV7-2 and TRBJ2-7, the full variable domain is GAGVSQSPSNKVTEKGKDVELRCDPISGHTALYWYRQSLGQGLEFLIYFQGNSAPDKSGLPSDRFSAERTGGSVSTLTIQRTQQEDSAVYLCASSTWTSGGIYEQYFGPGTRLTVT.

This clonotype was picked up many times. The chain employs TRBV15 and TRBJ2-7; 10 bases agree with TRBD2. V gave up 1 base and J gave up 0 bases; unmatched junction bases: 3. Germline V gene data show CDR1 as LNHNV and CDR2 as YYDKDF (reference sequence). This CDR3 spans 16 amino acids. For the CDR3, the DNA is TGTGCCACCAGCAGAGGACTAGCGGGCCGCTCCTACGAGCAGTACTTC. It codes for CATSRGLAGRSYEQYF.

This clonotype was picked up a small number of times. The chain's CDR3 is CASSRDKAKTNEKLFF. CDR3 nucleotides: TGTGCCAGCAGTCGGGACAAGGCCAAAACTAATGAAAAACTGTTTTTT. The rearrangement uses TRBV25-1 and TRBJ1-4; D might be TRBD1 (6 bases). V was trimmed by 5 bases and J by 1 base, leaving 14 bases between them. Germline lookup yields CDR1 MGHDK and CDR2 SYGVNS. This CDR3 has 16 amino acids.

The CDR3 loop reads CASSPMPSTGSEAFF. The CDR3 DNA reads TGTGCCAGCAGCCCCATGCCCTCGACAGGGTCTGAAGCTTTCTTT. The V gene is TRBV6-1, the J gene TRBJ1-1, with 7 bases aligning to TRBD1. Germline V CDR1 and CDR2: MNHNS, SASEGT. The V gene end was trimmed by 6 bases and the J gene end by 6 bases; junction bases not matched to a gene: 13. This CDR3 has 15 residues.

This clonotype occurred a few times. The chain has TRBV19 and TRBJ2-5; no clear D gene. Per the germline V gene, CDR1 is LNHDA and CDR2 is SQIVND (reference sequence). Between the trimmed V and J ends, which lost 5 bases and 4 bases, there was a span of 8 bases. This CDR3 has 12 amino acids. The CDR3 protein is CASSVPRETQYF. The DNA of the CDR3 is TGTGCCAGTAGTGTCCCGAGAGAGACCCAGTACTTC.

The chain carries TRBV5-1 and TRBJ2-5; D is unresolved. There are 14 residues in the CDR3. Germline CDR1 is SGHRS and CDR2 is YFSETQ. Trimming took 4 bases from V and 2 from J, leaving 12 bases between them. CDR3 nucleotides: TGCGCCAGCAGCGGGCTGGACCCTCAAGAGACCCAGTACTTC. Its translation: CASSGLDPQETQYF.

This clonotype was counted a few times. This chain uses TRBV7-2 with TRBJ2-7, with unresolved D. From germline, CDR1 is SGHTA and CDR2 FQGNSA. CDR3 length: 14 amino acids. The V gene lost 4 bases and the J gene lost 1 base, with 11 bases spanning the gap. The CDR3 DNA sequence: TGTGCCAGCAGCTCGTTTGGGGATTCCTACGAGCAGTACTTC. Protein sequence: CASSSFGDSYEQYF.

This clonotype was seen at least ten times. The chain recombines TRBV6-1 with TRBJ1-5, with no clear D. V lost 7 bases to trimming and J lost 9 bases, with 28 bases between them. CDR3 size: 17 residues. The V gene's germline CDR1 is MNHNS and CDR2 SASEGT. The CDR3 DNA follows: TGTGCCAGCAAGTTAGGTGGCGGCGGCCCAAACGACCGGCCCCAGCATTTT. Amino acid sequence: CASKLGGGGPNDRPQHF.

This clonotype was detected ten times or more. The chain uses TRBV7-8 and TRBJ2-1, with TRBD2 matching over 14 bases. The J segment lost 6 bases and the V segment lost 3 bases, leaving 4 bases of the junction unmatched. Germline-derived CDR1 and CDR2 are SGHVS and FQNEAQ. This CDR3 spans 16 amino acids. The DNA of the CDR3 is TGTGCCAGCAGCTTTAGACTAGCGGGGGGGTTCAATGAGCAGTTCTTC. Translated: CASSFRLAGGFNEQFF.

The sample holds many counts of this clonotype. This chain uses TRBV3-1 with TRBJ2-3; the D gene is possibly TRBD2 (6 bases). The ends were cut back, 3 bases at V and 6 bases at J, with 19 bases in the middle. The CDR3 has 16 residues. The germline CDR1 and CDR2 sequences are LGHDT and YNNKEL (reference sequence). The CDR3 DNA is TGTGCCAGCAGCCAGGAGGGAGTAAGATCACTCGATACGCAGTATTTT. Translating it yields CASSQEGVRSLDTQYF.

This sequence joins TRBV19 and TRBJ2-5; TRBD2 might be the D (5 bases). CDR3 size: 14 residues. V was shortened by 4 bases and J by 2 bases, with 11 bases between the two germline ends. The V gene's germline CDR1 is LNHDA and CDR2 SQIVND (reference sequence). DNA for the CDR3: TGTGCCAGTAGTAATCCGGGGATTCAAGAGACCCAGTACTTC. As protein: CASSNPGIQETQYF.

This clonotype was recorded many times. The genes are TRBV6-2 or TRBV6-3 and TRBJ1-2; 9 positions match TRBD1. Germline V gene lookup returns CDR1 MNHEY and CDR2 SVGEGT. J lost 4 bases, V lost 5 bases, and 5 bases had no gene match. The CDR3 is 14 amino acids. The CDR3 loop reads CASSQTGGSYGYTF. DNA for the CDR3: TGTGCCAGCAGTCAGACAGGGGGTAGCTATGGCTACACCTTC.

This clonotype was observed at least ten times. The chain has TRBV11-2 and TRBJ2-7, with D possibly TRBD2 on 5 matching bases. The CDR3 spans 13 residues. Germline CDR1 is SGHAT and CDR2 is FQNNGV. The V end was cut by 8 bases, the J end by 7 bases, with 18 bases between. For the CDR3, the DNA is TGTGCCAGCTCCCGAGACTGGGAGATTGAGCAGTACTTC. Residues: CASSRDWEIEQYF.